These 14 T cell receptor beta chains share one sample of origin, sequenced in a study of untreated major depressive disorder. Some clones are missing from TCRdb's copy, which holds only in-frame ones; the method was immunoSEQ multiplex PCR. Of 20,000 to 25,000 clones listed, over 75% are singletons. The sequenced material came from CD4+ T cells from PBMCs. Receptors originate from a woman aged 25 to 39 in good health.

The V and J genes are TRBV5-6 and TRBJ1-2; the D gene is possibly TRBD1 (5 bases). This CDR3 comprises 15 residues. The germline gives CDR1 SGHDT, CDR2 YYEEEE. V lost 4 bases and J 8 bases, leaving 21 bases between the germline ends. This CDR3 is CASSPPNEGMRGYTF. The DNA for the CDR3 is TGTGCCAGCAGCCCCCCGAATGAGGGGATGCGGGGCTACACCTTC.

This chain links TRBV27 with TRBJ2-3; either TRBD1 or TRBD2 may supply D (5 bases each). Looked up from germline, CDR1 is MNHEY and CDR2 is SMNVEV (reference sequence). Between the trimmed V and J ends, which lost 4 bases and 4 bases, there was a span of 12 bases. The length of the CDR3 is 14 residues. For the CDR3, the DNA is TGTGCCAGCAGTTGGGCAGGGACCTCAGATACGCAGTATTTT. Translating gives CASSWAGTSDTQYF.

The genes are TRBV5-4 and TRBJ1-2; 11 bases are shared with TRBD1. There are 12 residues in the CDR3. Germline V gives CDR1 SGHNT, CDR2 YYREEE (reference sequence). The V gene end was trimmed by 5 bases and the J gene end by 8 bases; junction bases not matched to a gene: 2. CDR3 DNA sequence: TGTGCCAGCAGGGGGACAGGGGGAGGCTACACCTTC. This gives the protein CASRGTGGGYTF.

This clone has only one observation. The gene calls are TRBV7-2 and TRBJ2-1, with D perhaps TRBD1 (5 bases). Per germline, CDR1 SGHTA and CDR2 FQGNSA. Trimming shortened V by 8 bases and J by 8 bases, and 19 bases separated the two germline ends. The CDR3 runs to 14 residues. CDR3 nucleotides: TGTGCCAGCGGAGTAGGGGCCTTCTCGGATGAGCAGTTCTTC. Its protein is CASGVGAFSDEQFF.

This clone has a handful of counts. The chain carries TRBV10-3 and TRBJ2-2; TRBD1 matches at 10 bases. CDR3 size: 16 residues. CDR1 ENHRY and CDR2 SYGVKD come from the germline V gene. V was pared by 4 bases and J by 4 bases, with 6 bases of the junction left unmatched. The chain's CDR3 is CAISGQGQGLTGELFF. The CDR3 DNA is TGTGCCATCAGTGGCCAGGGACAGGGGCTCACCGGGGAGCTGTTTTTT.

The chain links TRBV7-9 to TRBJ2-2; 11 bases agree with TRBD2. V dropped 2 bases and J dropped 4; count of bases not matched to a gene: 0. Germline CDR1 and CDR2: SEHNR and FQNEAQ (reference sequence). The CDR3 is 15 residues long. In DNA form, the CDR3 reads TGTGCCAGCAGCTTAACTAGCGGGGGCACCGGGGAGCTGTTTTTT. It specifies CASSLTSGGTGELFF.

This clone came up once. The chain recombines TRBV5-6 with TRBJ1-4; no reliable D call. V gave up 3 bases and J gave up 4 bases, with 16 bases separating them. The CDR3 is 16 residues long. Germline V lookup: CDR1 SGHDT, CDR2 YYEEEE. CDR3 loop: CASSSLPVAFNEKLFF. CDR3 bases: TGTGCCAGCAGCTCCCTACCAGTGGCGTTTAATGAAAAACTGTTTTTT. The variable domain in full, with the rest retrieved from reference TRBV5-6 and TRBJ1-4, is DAGVTQSPTHLIKTRGQQVTLRCSPKSGHDTVSWYQQALGQGPQFIFQYYEEEERQRGNFPDRFSGHQFPNYSSELNVNALLLGDSALYLCASSSLPVAFNEKLFFGSGTQLSVL.

The genes are TRBV27 and TRBJ2-7; 9 bases align to TRBD2. CDR3 length equals 15 residues. Germline trimming cut 6 bases from V and 3 bases from J; bases unmatched to any gene: 9. CDR1 and CDR2 from the germline V gene are MNHEY and SMNVEV (reference sequence). CDR3 coding DNA: TGTGCCAGCAGGCTAGCGGGGCCTCACATCTACGAGCAGTACTTC. Residues: CASRLAGPHIYEQYF.

This chain uses TRBV10-3 with TRBJ1-4; 9 bases are a match to TRBD1. From germline, CDR1 is ENHRY and CDR2 SYGVKD. The CDR3 contains 14 residues. V lost 6 bases to trimming and J lost 7 bases; unmatched junction nucleotides: 6. For the CDR3, the DNA is TGTGCCATCAGCGGACAGGGGCGGGGTGAAAAACTGTTTTTT. It specifies CAISGQGRGEKLFF.

This rearrangement joins TRBV4-3 to TRBJ2-7; 10 bases line up with TRBD1. Germline CDR1 is LGHNA and CDR2 is YSLEER. The CDR3 is made up of 14 amino acids. J lost 5 bases, V lost 2 bases, and 3 bases had no gene match. The CDR3 sequence: CASSQRGTGDEQYF. Here the CDR3 DNA reads TGCGCCAGCAGCCAAAGGGGGACAGGGGACGAGCAGTACTTC.

This sequence joins TRBV7-8 and TRBJ2-2, with a weak D call TRBD2 (5 bases). CDR3 length: 15 amino acids. Germline assignment: CDR1 SGHVS and CDR2 FQNEAQ. Trimming took 5 bases from V and 4 from J, leaving 14 bases between them. DNA of the CDR3: TGTGCCAGCAGCCGTACTAGTATCGGCACCGGGGAGCTGTTTTTT. Its translation is CASSRTSIGTGELFF.

The V call is TRBV7-2, the J call TRBJ2-5; D remains unclear. V lost 3 bases, J lost 5 bases, and 13 bases lay in between. This CDR3 has 14 residues. Germline CDR1 reads SGHTA; CDR2 reads FQGNSA. The chain's CDR3 is CASSLGNPAETQYF. The DNA of the CDR3 is TGTGCCAGCAGCTTGGGCAACCCGGCGGAGACCCAGTACTTC. Full variable domain (outside the CDR3, taken from reference TRBV7-2 and TRBJ2-5): GAGVSQSPSNKVTEKGKDVELRCDPISGHTALYWYRQSLGQGLEFLIYFQGNSAPDKSGLPSDRFSAERTGGSVSTLTIQRTQQEDSAVYLCASSLGNPAETQYFGPGTRLLVL.

The chain carries TRBV2 and TRBJ1-1; 8 bases fit TRBD1. The CDR3 length is 14 residues. Germline-derived CDR1 and CDR2 are SNHLY and FYNNEI. Trimming cost V 5 bases and J 1 base; bases outside gene matches: 3. Here the CDR3 reads CASSRDRGNTEAFF. CDR3 nucleotide sequence: TGTGCCAGCAGTCGTGACAGGGGGAACACTGAAGCTTTCTTT.

Of note for this clone: Within the sample, other DNA sequences also encode this same CDR3. V gene TRBV6-5 combines with J gene TRBJ2-7; D not certain. Germline V gives CDR1 MNHEY, CDR2 SVGAGI. V dropped 0 bases and J dropped 3 bases, with 6 bases sitting between them. This CDR3 region has 13 residues. The CDR3 is CASSYSRSYEQYF. CDR3 coding DNA: TGTGCCAGCAGTTACTCGCGCAGCTACGAGCAGTACTTC.